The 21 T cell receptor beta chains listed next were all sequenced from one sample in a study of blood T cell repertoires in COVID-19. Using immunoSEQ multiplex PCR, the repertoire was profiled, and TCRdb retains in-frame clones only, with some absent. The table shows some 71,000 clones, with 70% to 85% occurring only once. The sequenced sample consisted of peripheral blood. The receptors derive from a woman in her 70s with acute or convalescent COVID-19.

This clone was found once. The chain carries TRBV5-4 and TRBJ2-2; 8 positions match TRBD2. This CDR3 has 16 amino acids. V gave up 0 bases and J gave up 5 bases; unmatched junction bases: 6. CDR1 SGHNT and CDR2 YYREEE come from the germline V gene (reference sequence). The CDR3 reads CASSLAGLAPTGELFF. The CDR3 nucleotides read TGTGCCAGCAGCTTGGCCGGACTAGCCCCAACCGGGGAGCTGTTTTTT.

As DNA, the CDR3 is TGTGCCAGCAGTTCCCTTGGCGGTAGCGGGGTCTCCTACAATGAGCAGTTCTTC. It codes for CASSSLGGSGVSYNEQFF. V and J are TRBV28 and TRBJ2-1, with TRBD2 identical over 8 bases. V lost 4 bases, J lost 0 bases, and 11 bases stayed unmatched. This CDR3 region has 18 residues. Germline V CDR1 and CDR2: MDHEN, SYDVKM.

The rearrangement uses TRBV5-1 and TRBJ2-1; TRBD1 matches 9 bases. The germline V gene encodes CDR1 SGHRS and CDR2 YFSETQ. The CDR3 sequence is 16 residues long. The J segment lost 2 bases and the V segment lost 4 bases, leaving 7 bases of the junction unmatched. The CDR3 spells CASSDLTGGAYNEQFF. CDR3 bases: TGCGCCAGCAGCGACCTTACAGGGGGCGCCTACAATGAGCAGTTCTTC. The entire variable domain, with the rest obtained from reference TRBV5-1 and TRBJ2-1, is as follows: KAGVTQTPRYLIKTRGQQVTLSCSPISGHRSVSWYQQTPGQGLQFLFEYFSETQRNKGNFPGRFSGRQFSNSRSEMNVSTLELGDSALYLCASSDLTGGAYNEQFFGPGTRLTVL.

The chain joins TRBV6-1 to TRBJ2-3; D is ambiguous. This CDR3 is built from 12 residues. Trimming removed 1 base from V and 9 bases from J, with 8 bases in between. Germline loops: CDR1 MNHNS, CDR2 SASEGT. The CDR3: CASSEVEVTQYF. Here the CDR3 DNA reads TGTGCCAGCAGTGAAGTTGAGGTAACGCAGTATTTT.

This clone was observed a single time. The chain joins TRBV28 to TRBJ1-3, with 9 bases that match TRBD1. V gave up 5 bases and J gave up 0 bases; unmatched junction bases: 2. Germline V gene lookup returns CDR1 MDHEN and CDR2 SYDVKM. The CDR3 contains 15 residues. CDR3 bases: TGTGCCAGCAGTGGGACAGGGAGCTCTGGAAACACCATATATTTT. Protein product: CASSGTGSSGNTIYF.

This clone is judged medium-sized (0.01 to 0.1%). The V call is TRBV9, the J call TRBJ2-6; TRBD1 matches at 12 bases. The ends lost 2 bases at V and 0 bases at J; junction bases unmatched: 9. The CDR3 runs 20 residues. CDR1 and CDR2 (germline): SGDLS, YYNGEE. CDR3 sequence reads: CASSVGTGGAGDSGANVLTF. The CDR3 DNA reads TGTGCCAGCAGCGTGGGGACAGGGGGCGCTGGGGACTCTGGGGCCAACGTCCTGACTTTC.

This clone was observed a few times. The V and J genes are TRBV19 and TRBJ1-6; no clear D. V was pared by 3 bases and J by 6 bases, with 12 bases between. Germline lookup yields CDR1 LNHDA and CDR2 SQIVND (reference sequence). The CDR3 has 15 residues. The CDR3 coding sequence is TGTGCCAGTAGTATGTCCACAGCCTCTAATTCACCCCTCCACTTT. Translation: CASSMSTASNSPLHF.

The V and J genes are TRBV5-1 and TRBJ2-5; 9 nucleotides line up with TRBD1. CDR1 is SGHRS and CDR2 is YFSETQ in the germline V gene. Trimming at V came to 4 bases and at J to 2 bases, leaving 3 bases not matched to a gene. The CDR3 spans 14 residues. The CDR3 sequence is CASSPGQGQETQYF. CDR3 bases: TGCGCCAGCAGCCCGGGACAGGGACAAGAGACCCAGTACTTC.

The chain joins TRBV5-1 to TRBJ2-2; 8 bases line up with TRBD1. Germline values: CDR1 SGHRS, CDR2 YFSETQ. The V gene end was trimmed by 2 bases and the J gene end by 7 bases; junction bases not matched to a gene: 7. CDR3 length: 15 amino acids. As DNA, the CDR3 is TGCGCCAGCAGCTTAACACAGGGGGGTTTCGGGGAGCTGTTTTTT. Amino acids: CASSLTQGGFGELFF.

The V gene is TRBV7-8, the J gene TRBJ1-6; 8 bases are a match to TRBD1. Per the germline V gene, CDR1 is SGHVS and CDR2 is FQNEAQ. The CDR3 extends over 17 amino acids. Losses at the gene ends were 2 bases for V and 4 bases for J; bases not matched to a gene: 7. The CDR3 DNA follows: TGTGCCAGCAGCTTAAAGCTGACAGGGGAATATAATTCACCCCTCCACTTT. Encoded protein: CASSLKLTGEYNSPLHF.

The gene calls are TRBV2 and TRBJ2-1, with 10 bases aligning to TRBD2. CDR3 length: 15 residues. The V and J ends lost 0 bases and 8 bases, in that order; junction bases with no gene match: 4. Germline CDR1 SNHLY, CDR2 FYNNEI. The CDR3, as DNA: TGTGCCAGCAGTGAAGCGCTTCTAGCGGGGGATGAGCAGTTCTTC. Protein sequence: CASSEALLAGDEQFF.

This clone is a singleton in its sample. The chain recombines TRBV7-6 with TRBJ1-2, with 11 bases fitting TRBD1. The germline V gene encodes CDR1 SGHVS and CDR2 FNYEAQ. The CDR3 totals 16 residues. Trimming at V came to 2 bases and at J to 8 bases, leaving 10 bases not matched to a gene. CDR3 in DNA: TGTGCCAGCAGCTTAAGACCGGGACAGGGGGAGGAAGGCTACACCTTC. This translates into CASSLRPGQGEEGYTF.

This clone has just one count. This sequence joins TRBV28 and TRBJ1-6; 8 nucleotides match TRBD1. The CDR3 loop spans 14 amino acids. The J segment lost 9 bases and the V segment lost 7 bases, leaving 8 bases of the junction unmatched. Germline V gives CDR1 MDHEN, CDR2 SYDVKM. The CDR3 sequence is CASTQGQGSSPLHF. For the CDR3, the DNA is TGTGCCAGCACTCAAGGACAGGGAAGTTCACCCCTCCACTTT.

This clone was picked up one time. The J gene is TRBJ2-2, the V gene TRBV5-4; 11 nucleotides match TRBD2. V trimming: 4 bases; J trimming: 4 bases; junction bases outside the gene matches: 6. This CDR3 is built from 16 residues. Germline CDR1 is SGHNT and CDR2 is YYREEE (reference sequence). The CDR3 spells CASSPTSGGITGELFF. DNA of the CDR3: TGTGCCAGCAGCCCTACTAGCGGGGGCATCACCGGGGAGCTGTTTTTT.

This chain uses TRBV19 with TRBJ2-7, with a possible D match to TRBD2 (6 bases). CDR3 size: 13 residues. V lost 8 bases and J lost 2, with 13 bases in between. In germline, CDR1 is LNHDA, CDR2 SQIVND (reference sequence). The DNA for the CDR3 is TGTGCCAGTGGCGGGACCCTCACCTACGAGCAGTACTTC. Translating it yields CASGGTLTYEQYF.

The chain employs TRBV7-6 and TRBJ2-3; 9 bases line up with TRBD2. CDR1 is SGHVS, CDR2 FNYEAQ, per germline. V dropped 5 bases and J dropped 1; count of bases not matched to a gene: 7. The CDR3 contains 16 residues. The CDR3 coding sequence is TGTGCCAGCAGCCCCCTGATAGCGGGGGGCACAGATACGCAGTATTTT. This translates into CASSPLIAGGTDTQYF.

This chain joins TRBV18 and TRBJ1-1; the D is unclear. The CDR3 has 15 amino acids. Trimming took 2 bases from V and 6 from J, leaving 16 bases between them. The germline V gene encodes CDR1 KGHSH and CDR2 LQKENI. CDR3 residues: CASSPSTTLMAEAFF. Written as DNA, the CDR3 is TGTGCCAGCTCACCAAGCACCACCCTCATGGCTGAAGCTTTCTTT. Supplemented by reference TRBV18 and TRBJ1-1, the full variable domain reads NAGVMQNPRHLVRRRGQEARLRCSPMKGHSHVYWYRQLPEEGLKFMVYLQKENIIDESGMPKERFSAEFPKEGPSILRIQQVVRGDSAAYFCASSPSTTLMAEAFFGQGTRLTVV.

The CDR3 nucleotides read TGTGCCAGCAGTTACACGGGAGGGCCGCAAGAGACCCAGTACTTC. As protein: CASSYTGGPQETQYF. The chain joins TRBV6-5 to TRBJ2-5, with 8 bases lining up with TRBD2. The length of the CDR3 is 15 residues. V gave up 2 bases and J gave up 2 bases; unmatched junction bases: 4. The germline gives CDR1 MNHEY, CDR2 SVGAGI.

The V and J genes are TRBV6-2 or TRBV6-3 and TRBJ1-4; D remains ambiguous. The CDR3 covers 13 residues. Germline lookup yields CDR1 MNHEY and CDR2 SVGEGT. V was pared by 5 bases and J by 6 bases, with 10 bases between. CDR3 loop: CASSGNNDEKLFF. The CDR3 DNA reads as TGTGCCAGCAGTGGCAACAACGATGAAAAACTGTTTTTT.

The CDR3 spells CSVEVRSVETQYF. CDR3 sequence (DNA): TGCAGCGTTGAAGTGAGAAGTGTTGAGACCCAGTACTTC. This chain uses TRBV29-1 with TRBJ2-5; D remains ambiguous. Germline V lookup: CDR1 SQVTM, CDR2 ANQGSEA. The CDR3 spans 13 residues. V gave up 1 base and J gave up 5 bases, with 11 bases separating them. Full variable domain (outside the CDR3, taken from reference TRBV29-1 and TRBJ2-5): SAVISQKPSRDICQRGTSLTIQCQVDSQVTMMFWYRQQPGQSLTLIATANQGSEATYESGFVIDKFPISRPNLTFSTLTVSNMSPEDSSIYLCSVEVRSVETQYFGPGTRLLVL.

In DNA form, the CDR3 reads TGTGCCAGCAGCTTAGCGAGGCTAGCGGGAGGAATCGACAATGAGCAGTTCTTC. It translates to CASSLARLAGGIDNEQFF. The rearrangement uses TRBV7-9 and TRBJ2-1, with 11 bases matching TRBD2. The V segment lost 0 bases and the J segment 5 bases; nucleotides outside the gene matches: 9. This CDR3 has 18 amino acids. Germline CDR1 SEHNR, CDR2 FQNEAQ (reference sequence).